This is a list of T cell receptor beta chains from one sample in a study of cytomegalovirus exposure and HLA in healthy donors. TCRdb's copy holds only in-frame clones and misses some; the assay was immunoSEQ multiplex PCR. The table has roughly 150,000 clones, roughly 80% seen once. Specimen: PBMCs. These receptors all stem from a man aged 25 to 45 in good health and CMV-seronegative. CDR3s include the opening cysteine and the closing phenylalanine or tryptophan. A D gene is named only where the DNA matches it firmly. Expanded clones get a size class; other rows say once, few or many, or leave the size out.

d_call: NA
v_call: TRBV12-5
j_call: TRBJ2-1
clone_size: NA
cdr3_nt: TGTGCTAGTGCCCTAGCTTGGGAGCAGTTCTTC
cdr3_aa: CASALAWEQFF

d_call: TRBD2
v_call: TRBV28
j_call: TRBJ2-3
clone_size: NA
cdr3_nt: TGTGCCAGCAGTTTTGAAAGACTAGCGGGAGTGGCAGATACGCAGTATTTT
cdr3_aa: CASSFERLAGVADTQYF

d_call: NA
v_call: TRBV6-5
j_call: TRBJ1-6
clone_size: NA
cdr3_nt: TGTGCCAGCAGTACAACGGGACACAATAATTCACCCCTCCACTTT
cdr3_aa: CASSTTGHNNSPLHF

d_call: NA
v_call: TRBV11-2
j_call: TRBJ2-5
clone_size: NA
cdr3_nt: TGTGCCAGCAGCTTAAGTCCAGCGACCCAAGAGACCCAGTACTTC
cdr3_aa: CASSLSPATQETQYF

d_call: NA
v_call: TRBV11-2
j_call: TRBJ2-7
clone_size: NA
cdr3_nt: TGTGCCAGCAGCCTCGGGAGCGGACGATACTACGAGCAGTACTTC
cdr3_aa: CASSLGSGRYYEQYF

d_call: NA
v_call: TRBV4-1
j_call: TRBJ2-2
clone_size: NA
cdr3_nt: TGCGCCAGCAGCCAGGCCGGGACAATCACCGGGGAGCTGTTTTTT
cdr3_aa: CASSQAGTITGELFF

d_call: NA
v_call: TRBV6-5
j_call: TRBJ1-1
clone_size: NA
cdr3_nt: TGTGCCAGCAGTCCTTGGACAGTGAACACTGAAGCTTTCTTT
cdr3_aa: CASSPWTVNTEAFF

d_call: NA
v_call: TRBV6-5
j_call: TRBJ1-1
clone_size: NA
cdr3_nt: TGTGCCAGCTCTCGAGGCACTGAAGCTTTCTTT
cdr3_aa: CASSRGTEAFF

d_call: NA
v_call: TRBV7-6
j_call: TRBJ1-5
clone_size: NA
cdr3_nt: TGTGCCAGCAGCTTCTGGTCCAGGGTAAGACAGCCCCAGCATTTT
cdr3_aa: CASSFWSRVRQPQHF

d_call: TRBD2
v_call: TRBV5-4
j_call: TRBJ2-1
clone_size: NA
cdr3_nt: TGTGCCAGCAGCTTGGCGGGAGGGCGGGATGAGCAGTTCTTC
cdr3_aa: CASSLAGGRDEQFF

d_call: TRBD1
v_call: TRBV6-5
j_call: TRBJ2-1
clone_size: NA
cdr3_nt: TGTGCCAGCAGTCCTCGACAGGGCAACAATGAGCAGTTCTTC
cdr3_aa: CASSPRQGNNEQFF

d_call: TRBD2
v_call: TRBV5-6
j_call: TRBJ2-2
clone_size: NA
cdr3_nt: TGTGCCAGCAGCTTGGAGGGGACTAGCGGGAGTCAGAACGCCGGGGAGCTGTTTTTT
cdr3_aa: CASSLEGTSGSQNAGELFF

d_call: TRBD1
v_call: TRBV7-2
j_call: TRBJ2-7
clone_size: NA
cdr3_nt: TGTGCCAGCAGTTTAACGGACAGGGCGGTCGAGCAGTACTTC
cdr3_aa: CASSLTDRAVEQYF

d_call: NA
v_call: TRBV27
j_call: TRBJ2-2
clone_size: many
cdr3_nt: TGTGCCAGCAGTTTTTTAGCGGCGAACACCGGGGAGCTGTTTTTT
cdr3_aa: CASSFLAANTGELFF

d_call: TRBD1
v_call: TRBV11-2
j_call: TRBJ2-2
clone_size: NA
cdr3_nt: TGTGCCAGCACCTGGACAGGGGGAGTGAGCGGGGAGCTGTTTTTT
cdr3_aa: CASTWTGGVSGELFF

d_call: NA
v_call: TRBV6-6
j_call: TRBJ1-6
clone_size: NA
cdr3_nt: TGTGCCAGCATCCGCCAGGGGTATAATTCACCCCTCCACTTT
cdr3_aa: CASIRQGYNSPLHF

d_call: TRBD2
v_call: TRBV6-1
j_call: TRBJ2-5
clone_size: once
cdr3_nt: TGTGCCAGCAGTGTGAGGCGGGAGACACAAGAGACCCAGTACTTC
cdr3_aa: CASSVRRETQETQYF

d_call: NA
v_call: TRBV13
j_call: TRBJ2-3
clone_size: NA
cdr3_nt: TGTGCCAGCAGCTCTCGACTAGGCACAGATACGCAGTATTTT
cdr3_aa: CASSSRLGTDTQYF